This TCR beta chain is from a study of shared clonotypes between healthy human individuals. TCRdb's table, derived via immunoSEQ multiplex PCR, lists solely in-frame clones and lacks some. The sample includes about 820,000 clones, 80% to 95% of them seen just once. With 4 bases clipped from V and 5 bases from J, the junction kept 1 base outside the gene matches. In germline, CDR1 is MNHEY, CDR2 SMNVEV (reference sequence). CDR3 length: 15 residues. This clone was recorded only once. CD45RO-negative, CCR7-selected cells formed the naive CD8 fraction, which excluded terminally differentiated effector memory CD45RA+ cells.

This chain joins TRBV27 and TRBJ2-3; 15 nucleotides line up with TRBD2. The sequencing input was naive CD8+ T cells sorted from blood. The source is a man aged 30-40 years in good health. The CDR3 protein is CASSWGLAGGDTQYF. Written as DNA, the CDR3 is TGTGCCAGCAGTTGGGGACTAGCGGGAGGAGATACGCAGTATTTT.